The 2 T cell receptor beta chains below all came from one sample that was sequenced in a study of blood T cell repertoires in COVID-19 (dated by TCRdb to the early 2020s). Preparation of the library involved the immunoSEQ multiplex PCR assay. Sourced from immuneACCESS, this table was stored by TCRdb with only in-frame sequences that have V and J called. A share of the clones is absent; for the studies checked, an unresolved V gene accounts for under half, and the remainder has no known explanation. The sample contains fewer than 250,000 clones, about 88% of them found a single time. Of the sample, about 3% is held by the ten largest clones. Sequenced input: peripheral blood. Source of these receptors: a man aged 55 to 70 with acute or convalescent COVID-19.

This chain uses TRBV5-4 with TRBJ2-1, with 7 bases aligning to TRBD1. V trimming: 4 bases; J trimming: 3 bases; junction bases outside the gene matches: 7. Germline assignment: CDR1 SGHNT and CDR2 YYREEE (reference sequence). The CDR3 runs to 15 residues. CDR3 region: CASSSHDRVYNEQFF. The CDR3 bases are TGTGCCAGCAGCAGCCACGACAGGGTCTACAATGAGCAGTTCTTC.

This clone was observed a single time. V and J are TRBV6-5 and TRBJ1-4; 7 bases line up with TRBD1. J gave up 7 bases and V 2 bases, and 7 bases lay outside the gene matches. The CDR3 covers 15 residues. Germline V gene sequence: CDR1 MNHEY, CDR2 SVGAGI. CDR3 loop: CASSYTQGNSEKLFF. For the CDR3, the DNA is TGTGCCAGCAGTTACACACAGGGGAATAGTGAAAAACTGTTTTTT.